This TCR beta chain is from a study of shared clonotypes between healthy human individuals (TCRdb year 2020). Turning to the overall study: Three men and two women, aged 18 to 49 years, made up the cohort. Each donor's leukapheresis produced roughly between roughly 0.9 and 8.9 billion PBMCs. For each donor, three plates each were used for CD4 naive and CD4 memory, two plates were used for CD8 naive, and one plate was used for CD8 memory. Different laboratories and diverse techniques were used to prepare libraries and sequence TCR repertoires, to increase sequencing depth and limit assay-specific biases. To estimate repertoire size and how much clonotypes are shared between individuals, the study performed deep sequencing of blood TCR repertoires from 4 to 6 healthy adults. Study-wide conclusions, independent of this receptor: Compared with non-shared clonotypes, clonotypes shared by all four sorted-subset donors had higher generation probabilities. The genetic and exposure-history diversity represented was limited by the small number of donors. Approximately 4.8% of naive CD4, 3.5% of naive CD8, roughly 2.4% of memory CD4, and approximately 0.4% of memory CD8 clonotypes were shared across several donors. Even with the large sequencing depth, rarefaction of the sorted-subset datasets indicated that sequencing was incomplete. Sampling was restricted to blood, and TCR repertoires in tissue are likely to differ from TCR repertoires in blood. Pairwise subsampling indicated that sequencing depth was expected to affect the degree of clonotype sharing among donors. Naive subsets generally had larger estimated clonotype richness than memory subsets did.

This clone was recorded only once. What antigen it recognizes has not been identified. Qualities for individual bases were not recorded, and no much larger clone is one base off. TCR CDR3 regions were amplified from genomic DNA by multiplex PCR using the deep immunoSEQ assay. Extracted genomic DNA from each cell subset was spread evenly across all wells of several immunoSEQ 96-well plates, with each plate serving as a replicate. Each replicate PCR for sorted subsets received about 0.2 ug genomic DNA, equal to about 29,000 T cell genomes. The purified libraries were quantified using a Qubit 3.0 fluorometer, sized with a Bioanalyzer 2100, and then quantified again using the KAPA Library Quantification kit. A separate single-read 150-cycle Illumina NextSeq 550 flow cell was used to sequence each immunoSEQ 96-well plate. The source study handled its data this way. The immunoSEQ output contained only junctional sequences without quality scores, so filtering could not match that applied to full-length reads. Sequences were annotated with PyIR, a Python wrapper for IgBLAST v1.9, and V/J genes and CDR3 were assigned using IMGT germline references. Reads with weak V/J assignments (E-value above 1e-6), missing CDR3, stop codons, out-of-frame junctions, or ambiguous translated residues were removed. A V3J clonotype was defined by an identical inferred V gene, J gene, and CDR3 amino acid sequence. The percentage overlap between two repertoires was calculated by dividing the number of shared unique clonotypes by the size of the smaller repertoire. Repertoire richness was assessed with RTK rarefaction, the Chao1 estimator, and Recon v2.1 estimates of unobserved clonotypes. Generation probabilities were computed with OLGA for all TCRbeta clonotypes obtained by the gDNA method from four donors. The clones in this table, taken by TCRdb from immuneACCESS, are in-frame only. Not every clone is retained; where verified, under half of the shortfall comes from an unresolved V gene, and the cause of the rest is unknown. V, J and clone size are those of that table, while D and trimming were read from the DNA. This sample lists hundreds of thousands of clones; roughly 70% were detected once. In total, the top ten clones hold about 1.7% of the sample.

The junction carries 19 bases between V and J, which are trimmed by 5 bases and 1 base respectively. Including cysteine and phenylalanine, the CDR3 has 17 amino acids. The kept DNA is CDR3 alone, 51 bases in frame from the first base. CDR1 and CDR2 are read off the germline V gene as SGHRS and YFSETQ. The donors were healthy, HIV-negative adults who had no recently reported acute infections or vaccinations. All donors were Caucasian adults living in Nashville, Tennessee, USA. Magnetic negative selection was used to enrich CD4+ T cells, after which naive cells were positively selected on CD45RA and the negative fraction became the memory subset. Blood was obtained by leukapheresis, after which PBMCs were separated by Ficoll-Histopaque density gradient centrifugation and cryopreserved in liquid nitrogen vapor phase. Analytical flow cytometry was used to check the purity and quantity of every magnetically sorted T cell population. Each sorted fraction had its genomic DNA isolated and then quantified by UV absorbance on a Nanodrop 2000c.

The V and J segments used are TRBV5-1 and TRBJ2-1; TRBD2 is perhaps the D gene, given 5 matching bases. Input material: memory CD4+ T cells sorted from blood. Per the publication, the cell subset or site label means: CD45RA-negative fraction. The sequence derives from a woman aged 25 to 39 in good health. The DNA sequence is given as TGCGCCAGCAGTAAAGGCTTTGGGAGTCGGTCCTACAATGAGCAGTTCTTC. This sequence encodes CASSKGFGSRSYNEQFF.